This T cell receptor beta chain was sequenced during a study of beta chain features in type 1 diabetes. Study conclusions and caveats: TCRB CDR3 length was moderately but significantly reduced in all four CD4+ subsets of Type 1 diabetes patients. PCR might pick shorter templates more often, in the same way for patients and controls. The study found fewer insertions and more deletions at VDJ junctions in type 1 diabetes patients.

CD45RO/CCR7/CD25/CD127/CD95/CD27 separated CD4+ naive, central memory, regulatory and stem cell-like memory cells by sorting. In germline, CDR1 is SEHNR, CDR2 FQNEAQ (reference sequence). Trimming took 1 base from V and 4 from J, leaving 10 bases between them. This CDR3 comprises 14 residues. In the case of this clone: Its antigen is not known.

Sequencing targeted expressed TCRB transcripts, as all isolated RNA had been reverse transcribed. Around 3.57 million reads was the average for naive, central memory and regulatory T cell samples. Libraries were prepared by immunoSEQ multiplex PCR; TCRdb keeps only in-frame clonotypes and omits some of them. The profile shows hundreds of thousands of clones, about an eighth of them singletons. V usage is TRBV7-9 and J usage is TRBJ1-2, with TRBD1 as a possible D gene (6 bases). The receptor comes from a young man with type 1 diabetes. The sequenced sample was naive CD4+ T cells from blood. CDR3: CASSLVGGVYGYTF. DNA of the CDR3: TGTGCCAGCAGCTTAGTAGGGGGAGTCTATGGCTACACCTTC.